This is a list of T cell receptor beta chains from one sample in a study of blood T cell repertoires in COVID-19. Measured with immunoSEQ multiplex PCR; TCRdb has only the in-frame clones, and not every one. The data contain some 300,000 clones, 88% of them seen just once; the ten biggest clones take up approximately 6.6%. The source material was peripheral blood. These receptors all come from a woman aged 30 to 39 who had recovered from COVID-19. Each CDR3 is given with its conserved first and last residue. D genes are given only for firm matches. A clone size is listed for some rows: how often the clone was seen (once, few, many), or a class if it is expanded.

D gene	clone size	V gene	J gene	CDR3 DNA	CDR3 protein
TRBD1	-	TRBV6-5	TRBJ1-2	TGTGCCAGCAGTACAGGGGGCGACTATGGCTACACCTTC	CASSTGGDYGYTF
TRBD1	-	TRBV5-8	TRBJ1-2	TGTGCCAGCTATTCCCGAGGGACAGGGGACTATGGCTACACCTTC	CASYSRGTGDYGYTF
-	few	TRBV27	TRBJ1-5	TGTGCCAGCAGTTTATACAGAAGCAATCAGCCCCAGCATTTT	CASSLYRSNQPQHF
TRBD2	-	TRBV6-1	TRBJ2-5	TGTGCCAGCAGTGGTGGGGTAGCGGGGGGTCAAGAGACCCAGTACTTC	CASSGGVAGGQETQYF
-	-	TRBV9	TRBJ2-7	TGTGCCAGCAGCGTAGATGGCGGGCCGGCCGACTACGAGCAGTACTTC	CASSVDGGPADYEQYF
TRBD2	-	TRBV7-2	TRBJ2-1	TGTGCCAGCAGCTTAGGACTAGCGGGGGGGTCCTACAATGAGCAGTTCTTC	CASSLGLAGGSYNEQFF
TRBD1	-	TRBV2	TRBJ1-6	TGTGCCAGCAGGAATCTCCGGGACAGGGGGAAGGGGAATTCACCCCTCCACTTT	CASRNLRDRGKGNSPLHF
TRBD2	-	TRBV11-2	TRBJ2-7	TGTGCCAGCAGCTCCCTTATCAGCGGGGGATCCCACGAGCAGTACTTC	CASSSLISGGSHEQYF
-	once	TRBV9	TRBJ2-3	TGTGCCAGCAGCGACAAGCGTGTGGCAGATACGCAGTATTTT	CASSDKRVADTQYF
TRBD1	-	TRBV27	TRBJ2-7	TGTGCCAGCGCAGGGGGCAATTCCTACGAGCAGTACTTC	CASAGGNSYEQYF
-	-	TRBV6-5	TRBJ2-5	TGTGCCACCGCCGGGGGACGCAAAGAGACCCAGTACTTC	CATAGGRKETQYF